The rows below give T cell receptor beta chains drawn from one sample of a study of cytomegalovirus exposure and HLA in healthy donors. Repertoires were generated with immunoSEQ multiplex PCR, while TCRdb's copy carries only in-frame clones and drops some. The profile covers about 200,000 clones, with more than 9.5% appearing a single time and 7.8% taken by the ten largest. Sequencing was carried out using PBMCs. These receptors all stem from a man aged 45 to 65 in good health and CMV-seropositive. The CDR3 runs from the conserved cysteine through the conserved F or W. Each record gives: V gene, CDR3 protein.

TRBV9,CASSVAGVGANVLTF
TRBV29-1,CSVDRLSTGTEQFF
TRBV5-6,CASSTGTGARSTQYF
TRBV4-3,CASSQDAGNQPQHF
TRBV9,CASSVETSGGFHEQFF
TRBV6-1,CASSEDPVTPYGYTF
TRBV30,CAWSVVGLGSPLHF
TRBV5-6,CASSYLTAQETQYF
TRBV18,CASSPGGQLVSPEAFF
TRBV11-2,CASKTQSSGNTIYF
TRBV28,CASSKNRDRGTEAFF
TRBV6-1,CASSEDRAVRQYF
TRBV6-5,CASAQGSLSGYTF
TRBV5-8,CASSLRKRGRSGNTIYF
TRBV6-5,CASSYQDRRTPLHF
TRBV28,CASSSGLAGGFNTGELFF
TRBV25-1,CASSGTPAMNTEAFF
TRBV4-3,CASSQRLGDTQYF
TRBV28,CASGGGGGASTGELFF
TRBV5-1,CASSIDTGFGNTIYF
TRBV2,CASRGQQMNTEAFF
TRBV7-8,CASSSAGADTQYF
TRBV9,CASSASRSDGYTF
TRBV5-6,CASSSLRDRGNEQYF
TRBV7-6,CASSLARTDSGNTIYF
TRBV10-3,CAIGRTGNNEQFF
TRBV15,CATSRGTGSQGGTDTQYF
TRBV6-5,CASSWGEGGYTF
TRBV5-1,CASSQGTDLNQPQHF
TRBV5-6,CASSRRQVLNQPQHF
TRBV28,CASRTRTGAAEAFF
TRBV7-9,CASSLGSGTGGGEQFF
TRBV9,CASSVYGRVPDTQYF
TRBV6-6,CASSYYRVQGNTIYF
TRBV28,CASSSPSGDRVYGEQFF
TRBV5-8,CASSFASGYTF
TRBV4-3,CASSQDLPPSETQYF
TRBV10-3,CATSFLAGGPSGELFF
TRBV6-5,CASSYLVGQGHSEQFF
TRBV11-3,CASSLGGSSYNEQFF
TRBV6-4,CASKGGKTGDTIYF
TRBV5-4,CASSYGGDFSYNEQFF
TRBV19,CASGGLLGYTF
TRBV28,CASSLGTNYEQYF
TRBV4-1,CASSRPGRGLSSGANVLTF
TRBV5-8,CASSFGPTGSLYGYTF
TRBV18,CASSPRQNQPQHF
TRBV7-2,CASRKSRLAGGIQETQYF
TRBV30,CAWSSGSEKLFF
TRBV19,CASSVRGVEKLFF